Each of the 21 T cell receptor beta chains below was sequenced from the same sample in a study of early T cells in non-severe SARS-CoV-2 infection. TCRdb recomputed calls from the 5' RACE reads with MiXCR, one row per CDR3 protein. The profile shows some 32,000 distinct CDR3 sequences, around 4% of them singletons. The sequencing input was whole blood. The receptor source for this set is an adult who was a healthcare worker with PCR-confirmed SARS-CoV-2 infection or an uninfected control (not recorded which).

This clonotype was seen more than once but under ten times. The rearrangement links TRBV12-3 or TRBV12-4 to TRBJ2-1; D is ambiguous. The CDR3 loop spans 15 amino acids. Trimming removed 3 bases from V and 3 bases from J, with 12 bases in between. The CDR3 DNA follows: TGTGCCAGCAGTTTTGGGCACAACAACTACAATGAGCAGTTCTTC. Its protein is CASSFGHNNYNEQFF.

This clonotype was recorded at least ten times. The chain links TRBV7-2 to TRBJ2-3; D possibly corresponds to TRBD1 (5 bases). Per germline, CDR1 SGHTA and CDR2 FQGNSA. Between the trimmed V and J ends, which lost 4 bases and 5 bases, there was a span of 19 bases. The CDR3 spans 16 residues. CDR3 sequence reads: CASSSLGRLNGDTQYF. CDR3 nucleotides: TGTGCCAGCAGCTCACTGGGGCGCCTAAATGGAGATACGCAGTATTTT. The full variable domain, completed using reference TRBV7-2 and TRBJ2-3, is GAGVSQSPSNKVTEKGKDVELRCDPISGHTALYWYRQSLGQGLEFLIYFQGNSAPDKSGLPSDRFSAERTGGSVSTLTIQRTQQEDSAVYLCASSSLGRLNGDTQYFGPGTRLTVL.

This clonotype was observed a few times. The chain uses TRBV6-5 and TRBJ2-3, with D possibly TRBD1 on 6 matching bases. Germline V gives CDR1 MNHEY, CDR2 SVGAGI. V was cut by 0 bases and J by 0 bases, with 16 bases left in between. This CDR3 comprises 18 residues. This CDR3 reads CASSYSGQGGSSTDTQYF. The CDR3 region has the DNA TGTGCCAGCAGTTACTCGGGGCAAGGGGGATCTAGCACAGATACGCAGTATTTT.

This clonotype was observed at least ten times. The chain employs TRBV20-1 and TRBJ2-3; TRBD1 might be the D (6 bases). The CDR3 runs to 15 residues. V was shortened by 4 bases and J by 1 base, with 15 bases between the two germline ends. CDR1 is DFQATT, CDR2 SNEGSKA, per germline (reference sequence). The CDR3, as DNA: TGCAGTGCTATTTCCGCCTCAGGGGGCACAGATACGCAGTATTTT. This translates into CSAISASGGTDTQYF.

This clonotype was recorded at least ten times. V and J are TRBV6-6 and TRBJ2-7; D is ambiguous. CDR1 and CDR2 from the germline V gene are MNHNY and SVGAGI (reference sequence). V gave up 6 bases and J gave up 0 bases, with 3 bases separating them. The CDR3 extends over 11 amino acids. The CDR3 reads CASSPSYEQYF. The DNA of the CDR3 is TGTGCCAGCAGCCCCTCCTACGAGCAGTACTTC.

This clonotype was counted at least ten times. The chain employs TRBV10-3 and TRBJ1-6; D is unresolved. The CDR3 consists of 15 residues. V gave up 8 bases and J gave up 3 bases, with 14 bases separating them. Per germline, CDR1 ENHRY and CDR2 SYGVKD. The CDR3 is CAIGEGSIYNSPLHF. CDR3 bases: TGTGCCATCGGCGAGGGATCGATCTATAATTCACCCCTCCACTTT.

V is TRBV11-3 and J is TRBJ2-1; no clear D. Germline lookup yields CDR1 SGHNT and CDR2 YENEEA. V shed 1 base and J shed 10 bases, with 11 bases lying between them. This CDR3 has 13 amino acids. CDR3 DNA sequence: TGTGCCAGCAGCTTAGGATTGGCAGGCGAGCAGTTCTTC. It encodes CASSLGLAGEQFF.

This clonotype appeared many times. The J gene is TRBJ2-7, the V gene TRBV18; 9 nucleotides agree with TRBD1. The V and J ends lost 4 bases and 5 bases, in that order; junction bases with no gene match: 9. This CDR3 contains 15 residues. CDR1 and CDR2 from the germline V gene are KGHSH and LQKENI. The CDR3 loop reads CASSHPGQGFNEQYF. The CDR3 DNA follows: TGTGCCAGCTCACACCCGGGACAGGGTTTCAACGAGCAGTACTTC. Together with reference TRBV18 and TRBJ2-7, the CDR3 gives the full variable domain: NAGVMQNPRHLVRRRGQEARLRCSPMKGHSHVYWYRQLPEEGLKFMVYLQKENIIDESGMPKERFSAEFPKEGPSILRIQQVVRGDSAAYFCASSHPGQGFNEQYFGPGTRLTVT.

This clonotype came up many times. The CDR3 spells CSARDLLAGSQETQYF. In DNA, the CDR3 is TGCAGTGCTAGAGATCTTCTGGCGGGGTCCCAAGAGACCCAGTACTTC. This chain uses TRBV20-1 with TRBJ2-5; possible D gene TRBD2, 6 bases. Germline V gene lookup returns CDR1 DFQATT and CDR2 SNEGSKA (reference sequence). The CDR3 extends over 16 amino acids. Trimming took 0 bases from V and 1 from J, leaving 15 bases between them.

Many counts were recorded for this clonotype. This rearrangement joins TRBV19 to TRBJ2-4; D gene unclear. V gave up 5 bases and J gave up 0 bases, with 8 bases separating them. The CDR3 totals 14 residues. Germline V lookup: CDR1 LNHDA, CDR2 SQIVND (reference sequence). The CDR3 spells CASSLGLAKNIQYF. The DNA of the CDR3 is TGTGCCAGTAGTCTAGGCCTAGCCAAAAACATTCAGTACTTC.

This clonotype was found a few times. Written as DNA, the CDR3 is TGTGCCAGCAGTTTTAACAGGTGGAATGAGCAGTTCTTC. Encoded protein: CASSFNRWNEQFF. V is TRBV12-3 or TRBV12-4 and J is TRBJ2-1, with D perhaps matching TRBD1 (5 bases). Trimming removed 3 bases from V and 7 bases from J, with 10 bases in between. The CDR3 is made up of 13 amino acids.

This rearrangement joins TRBV9 to TRBJ1-6, with no clear D. This CDR3 region has 13 residues. The V and J ends lost 1 base and 5 bases respectively, with 4 bases between them. Germline V gene lookup returns CDR1 SGDLS and CDR2 YYNGEE. The CDR3 sequence is CASSVKNNSPLHF. For the CDR3, the DNA is TGTGCCAGCAGCGTAAAGAATAATTCACCCCTCCACTTT.

This clonotype came up many times. J is TRBJ1-4 and V is TRBV12-3 or TRBV12-4; no reliable D call. The CDR3 is 13 amino acids. The ends were cut back, 3 bases at V and 5 bases at J, with 7 bases in the middle. DNA for the CDR3: TGTGCCAGCAGTTTTAGGTGGAATGAAAAACTGTTTTTT. Translation: CASSFRWNEKLFF.

This clonotype turned up a few times. For the CDR3, the DNA is TGTGCCAGTAGTACCCGGGACCTACCCTACAATGAGCAGTTCTTC. Translated, it gives CASSTRDLPYNEQFF. The rearrangement uses TRBV19 and TRBJ2-1; D might be TRBD1 or TRBD2, each matching 5 bases. Deletions cut 4 bases from V and 2 bases from J, with 12 bases between. The germline gives CDR1 LNHDA, CDR2 SQIVND (reference sequence). CDR3 length equals 15 residues.

This clonotype appeared a few times. The chain joins TRBV7-9 to TRBJ2-7; D remains unclear. The germline CDR1 and CDR2 sequences are SEHNR and FQNEAQ (reference sequence). There are 15 residues in the CDR3. V lost 5 bases to trimming and J lost 4 bases, with 18 bases between them. CDR3 in DNA: TGTGCCAGCAGCCCCTTCAATCTTCATGGTTACGAGCAGTACTTC. It codes for CASSPFNLHGYEQYF.

This clonotype was found many times. The V call is TRBV12-3 or TRBV12-4, the J call TRBJ2-2, with TRBD2 matching over 8 bases. The CDR3 has 14 residues. With 6 bases clipped from V and 4 bases from J, the junction kept 4 bases outside the gene matches. CDR3 in amino acids: CASSLLAATGELFF. The CDR3 DNA reads as TGTGCCAGCAGCCTACTAGCGGCCACCGGGGAGCTGTTTTTT.

This clonotype was detected a few times. This chain uses TRBV20-1 with TRBJ2-1; D possibly matches TRBD1 or TRBD2 (5 bases each). Germline V gives CDR1 DFQATT, CDR2 SNEGSKA (reference sequence). CDR3 length equals 11 residues. Trimming removed 3 bases at V and 9 bases at J, with 9 bases between. CDR3 amino acids: CSASGATEQFF. The CDR3 DNA reads TGCAGTGCTAGCGGGGCGACTGAGCAGTTCTTC.

This clonotype has only a few counts. This chain links TRBV5-1 with TRBJ2-7; D is unclear. CDR1 and CDR2 from the germline V gene are SGHRS and YFSETQ. Trimming pared 2 bases from V and 0 bases from J, leaving 9 bases between. This CDR3 region has 14 residues. CDR3 in amino acids: CASSLTTASYEQYF. The CDR3 DNA sequence: TGCGCCAGCAGCTTAACCACGGCCTCCTACGAGCAGTACTTC.

This clonotype has a count of ten or more. The rearrangement links TRBV24-1 to TRBJ2-3, with 7 nucleotides matching TRBD2. The CDR3 spans 16 residues. Germline values: CDR1 KGHDR, CDR2 SFDVKD. Trimming removed 7 bases from V and 2 bases from J; junction bases left unmatched: 11. The CDR3: CATSLGASGHTDTQYF. For the CDR3, the DNA is TGTGCCACCAGCTTAGGGGCTAGCGGACACACAGATACGCAGTATTTT.

This clonotype was detected ten times or more. V is TRBV12-3 or TRBV12-4 and J is TRBJ2-1, with D unresolved. The CDR3 sequence is 16 residues long. Trimming stripped 5 bases from V and 0 bases from J, with 14 bases between. CDR3: CASSALTLSSYNEQFF. CDR3 DNA: TGTGCCAGCAGTGCCCTGACTCTCAGCTCCTACAATGAGCAGTTCTTC.

This clonotype is labeled as medium-sized. V is TRBV14 and J is TRBJ1-1, with TRBD1 as a possible D gene (5 bases). With 0 bases removed from V and 2 bases from J, the gap between germline ends came to 10 bases. The V gene's germline CDR1 is SGHDN and CDR2 FVKESK. This CDR3 is built from 15 residues. The CDR3 sequence is CASSQDHGGNTEAFF. DNA of the CDR3: TGTGCCAGCAGCCAAGATCACGGGGGTAACACTGAAGCTTTCTTT.